These 23 T cell receptor beta chains were all obtained from the same sample, sequenced in a study of T cell repertoires in cytomegalovirus infection. TCRdb analysed the reads with MiXCR anew, one entry per CDR3 protein. The sample has about 320,000 distinct CDR3 sequences, 9.5% seen once. Sequencing used PBMCs. The receptors derive from a human donor in good health (CMV status not recorded). Some clones in this sample may be carry-over from other donors' samples.

The chain combines TRBV20-1 with TRBJ2-3; 9 bases are shared with TRBD2. CDR3 length: 14 amino acids. Per the germline V gene, CDR1 is DFQATT and CDR2 is SNEGSKA (reference sequence). J lost 3 bases, V lost 5 bases, and 6 bases had no gene match. CDR3 in DNA: TGCAGTGCTGGGCGGGGGGGCGAAACAGATACGCAGTATTTT. Translating gives CSAGRGGETDTQYF.

This chain links TRBV7-3 with TRBJ2-2; D gene ambiguous. The germline V and J ends were trimmed by 2 bases and 2 bases, with 3 bases remaining between them. The CDR3 is 13 residues long. The germline V gene encodes CDR1 SGHTA and CDR2 FQGTGA. The CDR3 spells CASSLHNTGELFF. The CDR3 DNA reads TGTGCCAGCAGCTTACATAACACCGGGGAGCTGTTTTTT. The full variable domain, with the rest looked up from reference TRBV7-3 and TRBJ2-2, is GAGVSQTPSNKVTEKGKYVELRCDPISGHTALYWYRQSLGQGPEFLIYFQGTGAADDSGLPNDRFFAVRPEGSVSTLKIQRTERGDSAVYLCASSLHNTGELFFGEGSRLTVL.

This clonotype has ten or more counts. The chain has TRBV20-1 and TRBJ2-5; TRBD2 aligns across 9 bases. With V trimmed by 4 bases and J by 3 bases, 15 bases remained unmatched. Germline-derived CDR1 and CDR2 are DFQATT and SNEGSKA (reference sequence). This CDR3 is 17 amino acids long. The CDR3: CSATAPAGGLGEETQYF. The DNA for the CDR3 is TGCAGTGCTACCGCCCCAGCGGGGGGCTTGGGCGAAGAGACCCAGTACTTC.

This chain connects TRBV7-9 to TRBJ2-1; 8 nucleotides agree with TRBD2. This CDR3 comprises 14 residues. The V segment lost 5 bases and the J segment 12 bases; nucleotides outside the gene matches: 12. CDR1 SEHNR and CDR2 FQNEAQ come from the germline V gene (reference sequence). The chain's CDR3 is CASSQSTGTSVQFF. CDR3 in DNA: TGTGCCAGCAGCCAATCCACCGGGACTAGTGTGCAGTTCTTC. The full variable domain, in which reference TRBV7-9 and TRBJ2-1 provide the parts outside the CDR3, is DTGVSQNPRHKITKRGQNVTFRCDPISEHNRLYWYRQTLGQGPEFLTYFQNEAQLEKSRLLSDRFSAERPKGSFSTLEIQRTEQGDSAMYLCASSQSTGTSVQFFGPGTRLTVL.

The chain has TRBV28 and TRBJ1-1; TRBD1 is a possible D gene (5 bases). This CDR3 is built from 14 residues. Per germline, CDR1 MDHEN and CDR2 SYDVKM. Trimming stripped 1 base from V and 7 bases from J, with 13 bases between. The CDR3 DNA reads as TGTGCCAGCAGTTTATTAAAGGGACCGTTTGAAGCTTTCTTT. This gives the protein CASSLLKGPFEAFF.

The gene calls are TRBV20-1 and TRBJ2-7; perhaps D is TRBD1 or TRBD2 (7 bases each). Trimming pared 5 bases from V and 4 bases from J, leaving 15 bases between. CDR3 length equals 13 residues. Germline loops: CDR1 DFQATT, CDR2 SNEGSKA (reference sequence). DNA for the CDR3: TGCAGTGCTCGCAGGGGGGGACGGTACGAGCAGTACTTC. This sequence encodes CSARRGGRYEQYF.

The rearrangement links TRBV28 to TRBJ1-5; possibly TRBD1 for D (6 bases). Per the germline V gene, CDR1 is MDHEN and CDR2 is SYDVKM. Trimming removed 6 bases at V and 6 bases at J, with 12 bases between. This CDR3 is built from 13 residues. The CDR3 spells CASRGTGTQPQHF. CDR3 DNA: TGTGCCAGCAGGGGCACAGGGACTCAGCCCCAGCATTTT.

The rearrangement joins TRBV24-1 to TRBJ1-2; 7 nucleotides line up with TRBD1. V shed 5 bases, J shed 4 bases, and the junction held 6 bases outside the gene matches. The germline CDR1 and CDR2 sequences are KGHDR and SFDVKD. The CDR3 runs 14 residues. The CDR3, as DNA: TGTGCCACCAGTGCCACGGGACAGAGCTATGGCTACACCTTC. Amino acids: CATSATGQSYGYTF.

This clonotype has a count of ten or more. The V gene is TRBV25-1, the J gene TRBJ1-1, with 7 bases aligning to TRBD1. With 7 bases clipped from V and 0 bases from J, the junction kept 8 bases outside the gene matches. This CDR3 comprises 15 residues. From germline, CDR1 is MGHDK and CDR2 SYGVNS. The CDR3: CASNGDRTMNTEAFF. In nucleotides, the CDR3 is TGTGCCAGCAACGGGGACAGAACAATGAACACTGAAGCTTTCTTT. Variable domain in full (rest from reference TRBV25-1 and TRBJ1-1): EADIYQTPRYLVIGTGKKITLECSQTMGHDKMYWYQQDPGMELHLIHYSYGVNSTEKGDLSSESTVSRIRTEHFPLTLESARPSHTSQYLCASNGDRTMNTEAFFGQGTRLTVV.

This chain uses TRBV6-2 or TRBV6-3 with TRBJ1-2, with no clear D. The CDR3 length is 13 residues. The V gene lost 0 bases and the J gene lost 4 bases, with 6 bases spanning the gap. Germline CDR1 reads MNHEY; CDR2 reads SVGEGT. CDR3 sequence reads: CASSYSPTYGYTF. CDR3 bases: TGTGCCAGCAGTTACTCGCCCACCTATGGCTACACCTTC.

V and J are TRBV11-2 and TRBJ2-7; D is possibly TRBD1 (6 bases). V was trimmed by 4 bases and J by 1 base, leaving 11 bases between them. The CDR3 has 14 amino acids. Germline assignment: CDR1 SGHAT and CDR2 FQNNGV. The CDR3 DNA sequence: TGTGCCAGCAGCTCATGGACAGTTTCCTACGAGCAGTACTTC. It codes for CASSSWTVSYEQYF.

The V and J genes are TRBV29-1 and TRBJ2-1; D ambiguous. Trimming took off 4 bases at V and 10 bases at J, with 8 bases between the two ends. The CDR3 spans 10 residues. Germline V lookup: CDR1 SQVTM, CDR2 ANQGSEA. This chain's CDR3 is CSVGANEQFF. CDR3 DNA sequence: TGCAGCGTTGGAGCAAACGAGCAGTTCTTC.

With respect to this clonotype: One end of the junction fails to match germline, which may point to a read error. The CDR3, as DNA: TGTGCCAGCTGCACGGTTAGCGGGACGGCGGAATTC. It is translated as CASCTVSGTAEF. The rearrangement links TRBV5-6 to TRBJ2-4, with TRBD2 identical over 8 bases. The CDR3 is 12 amino acids. The germline gives CDR1 SGHDT, CDR2 YYEEEE.

The table lists this clonotype with a few counts. The gene calls are TRBV6-6 and TRBJ1-2; TRBD1 is a possible D gene (6 bases). Trimming took off 0 bases at V and 4 bases at J, with 12 bases between the two ends. This CDR3 is 15 amino acids long. Germline V gives CDR1 MNHNY, CDR2 SVGAGI (reference sequence). CDR3 nucleotide sequence: TGTGCCAGCAGTTACTCGAGTAAGGGGGGCTATGGCTACACCTTC. This sequence encodes CASSYSSKGGYGYTF.

The chain has TRBV7-9 and TRBJ1-1; D might be TRBD1 (5 bases). This CDR3 spans 13 amino acids. CDR1 and CDR2 from the germline V gene are SEHNR and FQNEAQ (reference sequence). Trimming stripped 6 bases from V and 3 bases from J, with 11 bases between. The CDR3 sequence: CASSPVGDTEAFF. The CDR3 DNA sequence: TGTGCCAGCAGTCCGGTGGGGGACACTGAAGCTTTCTTT.

Many counts were recorded for this clonotype. J is TRBJ2-5 and V is TRBV7-8; D possibly matches TRBD1 or TRBD2 (6 bases each). Germline lookup yields CDR1 SGHVS and CDR2 FQNEAQ. Trimming took 3 bases from V and 5 from J, leaving 16 bases between them. CDR3 length equals 15 residues. The CDR3, as DNA: TGTGCCAGCAGCTTCCTAAAGGGGGGAATGGAGACCCAGTACTTC. It is translated as CASSFLKGGMETQYF.

The chain employs TRBV4-1 and TRBJ2-3; 9 positions agree with TRBD2. In germline, CDR1 is MGHRA, CDR2 YSYEKL. The trim removed 4 bases at V and 4 bases at J, leaving 12 bases unmatched. The CDR3 contains 17 residues. As DNA, the CDR3 is TGCGCCAGCAGCCCCTGGTTAGCGGGAGTGGGATCAGATACGCAGTATTTT. Its translation is CASSPWLAGVGSDTQYF.

V gene TRBV19 combines with J gene TRBJ2-2; 12 nucleotides agree with TRBD2. CDR3 size: 15 residues. V shed 7 bases, J shed 3 bases, and the junction held 3 bases outside the gene matches. Germline assignment: CDR1 LNHDA and CDR2 SQIVND (reference sequence). CDR3 DNA sequence: TGTGCCAGTATGGGACTAGCGGGCCACACCGGGGAGCTGTTTTTT. It translates to CASMGLAGHTGELFF.

This clonotype was detected only a few times. The V and J genes are TRBV25-1 and TRBJ1-2, with a weak D call TRBD1 (6 bases). V was cut by 5 bases and J by 1 base, with 20 bases left in between. The CDR3 has 17 amino acids. Per germline, CDR1 MGHDK and CDR2 SYGVNS. This chain's CDR3 is CASSPLTGANLNYGYTF. The CDR3 coding sequence is TGTGCCAGCAGTCCGCTGACAGGAGCTAACCTTAACTATGGCTACACCTTC.

This clonotype has ten or more counts. The chain links TRBV7-2 to TRBJ2-5; D might be TRBD2 (5 bases). In germline, CDR1 is SGHTA, CDR2 FQGNSA. The CDR3 totals 12 residues. Trimming left V 5 bases short and J 7 bases short, with 11 bases between. The CDR3: CASSTPAGTQYF. The DNA of the CDR3 is TGTGCCAGCAGCACCCCGGCGGGGACCCAGTACTTC. The whole variable domain, filled in from reference TRBV7-2 and TRBJ2-5, reads GAGVSQSPSNKVTEKGKDVELRCDPISGHTALYWYRQSLGQGLEFLIYFQGNSAPDKSGLPSDRFSAERTGGSVSTLTIQRTQQEDSAVYLCASSTPAGTQYFGPGTRLLVL.

This clonotype was recorded many times. This chain joins TRBV7-2 and TRBJ2-3, with D hard to call. Germline lookup yields CDR1 SGHTA and CDR2 FQGNSA. The CDR3 sequence is 16 residues long. V shed 5 bases and J shed 0 bases, with 15 bases lying between them. The DNA of the CDR3 is TGTGCCAGCAGCCCGGGCACGGTTACTAGCACAGATACGCAGTATTTT. The encoded protein is CASSPGTVTSTDTQYF.

This clonotype was seen many times. The V gene is TRBV7-2, the J gene TRBJ1-1; D is undetermined. Trimming took 3 bases from V and 8 from J, leaving 16 bases between them. This CDR3 has 14 residues. CDR1 is SGHTA, CDR2 FQGNSA, per germline. The CDR3 is CASSFREQFREAFF. The CDR3 bases are TGTGCCAGCAGCTTCCGGGAGCAGTTTAGGGAAGCTTTCTTT. Full variable domain (missing parts from reference TRBV7-2 and TRBJ1-1): GAGVSQSPSNKVTEKGKDVELRCDPISGHTALYWYRQSLGQGLEFLIYFQGNSAPDKSGLPSDRFSAERTGGSVSTLTIQRTQQEDSAVYLCASSFREQFREAFFGQGTRLTVV.

There are a few counts of this clonotype. The V gene is TRBV28, the J gene TRBJ2-1; no clear D gene. Germline CDR1 MDHEN, CDR2 SYDVKM. V lost 6 bases to trimming and J lost 8 bases, with 11 bases between them. The CDR3 spans 12 residues. The CDR3 sequence is CASRPAMDEQFF. Written as DNA, the CDR3 is TGTGCCAGCAGGCCAGCGATGGATGAGCAGTTCTTC.